Following are 9 T cell receptor beta chains from one sample sequenced in a study of CXCR3-negative and CXCR3-positive naive CD8 T cells. Study-wide results and limits: Greater hydrophobicity was found in TRB CDR3s of CXCR3-positive naive cells than of CXCR3-negative naive cells.

These TCRs' antigens remain unknown. UMI-labeled 5' RACE yielded the TRB cDNA libraries. TCRdb reprocessed the 5' RACE reads, with one entry per CDR3 protein and no DNA. The sample includes more than 100,000 distinct CDR3 sequences. The source material was naive CXCR3+ CD8+ T cells from blood. As for subset: CD45RO-CCR7+CD27+CD95- naive CD8+ T cells expressing CXCR3 (TNR3+). These receptors came from a human donor in good health. Some clones in this sample may be carry-over from other donors' samples.

The genes are TRBV4-1 and TRBJ2-7; TCRdb returns TRBD1, unconfirmable since there is no DNA. CDR1 MGHRA and CDR2 YSYEKL come from the germline V gene. This CDR3 spans 16 amino acids. The CDR3 is CASSHLRTGLPYEQYF.

The genes are TRBV19 and TRBJ2-1; TCRdb picks TRBD2, but there is no DNA to check that call. Germline loops: CDR1 LNHDA, CDR2 SQIVND (reference sequence). This CDR3 is built from 14 residues. The CDR3 loop is CASQIAGGLDEQFF.

The chain uses TRBV2 and TRBJ2-1; TCRdb's D gene call, TRBD2, goes unchecked for lack of DNA. From germline, CDR1 is SNHLY and CDR2 FYNNEI. The CDR3 is 16 residues long. The CDR3 spells CASSDSLGSSYNEQFF.

The gene calls are TRBV19 and TRBJ1-2. Germline V lookup: CDR1 LNHDA, CDR2 SQIVND (reference sequence). CDR3 length: 13 residues. The CDR3 protein is CASSIELYYGYTF.

This chain connects TRBV29-1 to TRBJ2-1; TCRdb's D gene call, TRBD2, goes unchecked for lack of DNA. The CDR3 loop spans 15 amino acids. Per germline, CDR1 SQVTM and CDR2 ANQGSEA. The CDR3 loop is CSVEGTSGGYNEQFF.

V usage is TRBV6-5 and J usage is TRBJ2-5; TCRdb lists TRBD2, though no DNA is available to test this call. Germline V CDR1 and CDR2: MNHEY, SVGAGI. The CDR3 runs 17 residues. The CDR3 spells CASTPLGSFQPEETQYF.

The CDR3 sequence: CASSLRLLTYEQYF. The chain employs TRBV4-2 and TRBJ2-7; lacking DNA, the TRBD2 call made by TCRdb goes unchecked. The germline V gene encodes CDR1 LGHNA and CDR2 YNFKEQ. The CDR3 is 14 residues long.

This rearrangement joins TRBV12-3 or TRBV12-4 to TRBJ2-1; TCRdb returns TRBD2, unconfirmable since there is no DNA. The CDR3 totals 14 residues. The CDR3 loop reads CASSTGTRYNEQFF.

The gene calls are TRBV7-4 and TRBJ1-5; TCRdb outputs TRBD1, but without DNA this stays unchecked. The CDR3 has 15 amino acids. The V gene's germline CDR1 is SGHVT and CDR2 SQSDAQ. CDR3 residues: CASNFLAGSRGPQHF. The full variable domain, in which reference TRBV7-4 and TRBJ1-5 provide the parts outside the CDR3, is GAGVSQSPRYKVAKRGRDVALRCDSISGHVTLYWYRQTLGQGSEVLTYSQSDAQRDKSGRPSGRFSAERPERSVSTLKIQRTEQGDSAVYLCASNFLAGSRGPQHFGDGTRLSIL.